The clone carrying this TCR beta chain was found once. Its antigen is currently unknown. The data were taken from a study of CD8 T cells in Susac syndrome. Overall study results and limits: The study recognized that its TCR sequencing and HLA analysis covered a relatively small number of individuals.

The RNA input was roughly 0.45 to 1 ug, and it was reverse transcribed with random hexamers. TCRdb recomputed calls from the immunoSEQ multiplex PCR reads with MiXCR, one row per CDR3 protein. The sample holds some 120,000 distinct CDR3 sequences, 85% to 95% seen once. The authors sequenced TCR beta from blood CD8+ and CD4+ T cells. V gave up 7 bases and J gave up 8 bases, with 6 bases separating them. The CDR3 length is 10 residues. The germline CDR1 and CDR2 sequences are LGHNT and FRNRAP. The V and J genes are TRBV12-5 and TRBJ2-1; no reliable D call. The receptor was derived from a human donor in good health. Sequencing was carried out using CD4+ T cells from PBMCs. In DNA form, the CDR3 reads TGTGCTAGTGTACGGCATGAGCAGTTCTTC. Protein product: CASVRHEQFF.